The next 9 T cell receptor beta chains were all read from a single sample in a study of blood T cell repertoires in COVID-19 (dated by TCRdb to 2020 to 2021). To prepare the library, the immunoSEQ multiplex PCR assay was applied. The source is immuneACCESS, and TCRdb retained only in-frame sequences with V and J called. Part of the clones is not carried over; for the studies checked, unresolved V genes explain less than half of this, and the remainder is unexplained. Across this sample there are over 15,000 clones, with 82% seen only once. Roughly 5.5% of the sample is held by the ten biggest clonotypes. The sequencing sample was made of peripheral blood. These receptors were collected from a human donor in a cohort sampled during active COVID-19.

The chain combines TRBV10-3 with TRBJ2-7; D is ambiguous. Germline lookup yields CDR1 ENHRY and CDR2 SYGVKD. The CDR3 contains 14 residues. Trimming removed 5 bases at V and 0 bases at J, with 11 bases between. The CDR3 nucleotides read TGTGCCATCAGTTTCAATATAGACTCCTACGAGCAGTACTTC. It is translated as CAISFNIDSYEQYF.

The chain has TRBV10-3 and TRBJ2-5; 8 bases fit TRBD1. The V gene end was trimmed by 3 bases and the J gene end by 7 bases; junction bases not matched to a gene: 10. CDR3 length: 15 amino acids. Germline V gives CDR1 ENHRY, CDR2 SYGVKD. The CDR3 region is CAISDLGTGWVTQYF. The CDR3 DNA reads TGTGCCATCAGTGACCTTGGGACAGGTTGGGTGACCCAGTACTTC.

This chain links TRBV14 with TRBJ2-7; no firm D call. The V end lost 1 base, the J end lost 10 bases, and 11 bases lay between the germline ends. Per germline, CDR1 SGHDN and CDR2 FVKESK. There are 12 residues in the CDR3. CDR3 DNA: TGTGCCAGCAGCCAAGTCACCAGGCTACAGTACTTC. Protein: CASSQVTRLQYF.

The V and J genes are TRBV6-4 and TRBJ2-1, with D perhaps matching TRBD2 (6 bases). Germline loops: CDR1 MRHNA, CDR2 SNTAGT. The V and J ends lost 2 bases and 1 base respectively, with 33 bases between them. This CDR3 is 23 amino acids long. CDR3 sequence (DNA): TGTGCCAGCAGTGACAAACCCTCTATTCGAGCGCTCAGCCGGGGAGGATCCTACAATGAGCAGTTCTTC. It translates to CASSDKPSIRALSRGGSYNEQFF.

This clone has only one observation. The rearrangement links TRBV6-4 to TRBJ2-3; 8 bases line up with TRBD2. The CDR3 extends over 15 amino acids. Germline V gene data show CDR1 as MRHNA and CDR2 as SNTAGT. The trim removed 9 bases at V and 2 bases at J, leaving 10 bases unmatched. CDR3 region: CASKKAGEPTDTQYF. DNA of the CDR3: TGTGCCAGTAAAAAAGCGGGAGAGCCCACAGATACGCAGTATTTT.

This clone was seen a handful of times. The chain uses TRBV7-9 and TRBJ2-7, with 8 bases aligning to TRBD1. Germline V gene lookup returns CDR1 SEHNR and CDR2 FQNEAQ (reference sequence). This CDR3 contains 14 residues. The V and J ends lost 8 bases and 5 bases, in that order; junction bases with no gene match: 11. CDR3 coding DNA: TGTGCCAGCTCCTTACAGGGGGATGTGGACGAGCAGTACTTC. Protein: CASSLQGDVDEQYF.

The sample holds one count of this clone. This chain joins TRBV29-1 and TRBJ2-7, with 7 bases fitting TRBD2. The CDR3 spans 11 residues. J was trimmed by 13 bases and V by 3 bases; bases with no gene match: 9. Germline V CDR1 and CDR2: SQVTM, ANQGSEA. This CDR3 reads CSVDEGGSGYF. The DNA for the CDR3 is TGCAGCGTTGATGAGGGCGGGAGCGGCTACTTC.

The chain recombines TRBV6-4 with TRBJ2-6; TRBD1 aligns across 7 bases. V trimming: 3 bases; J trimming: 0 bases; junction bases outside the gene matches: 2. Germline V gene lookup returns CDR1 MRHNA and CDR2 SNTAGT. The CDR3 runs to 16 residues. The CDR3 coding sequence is TGTGCCAGCAGTGAAAGGGACAGCTCTGGGGCCAACGTCCTGACTTTC. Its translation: CASSERDSSGANVLTF.

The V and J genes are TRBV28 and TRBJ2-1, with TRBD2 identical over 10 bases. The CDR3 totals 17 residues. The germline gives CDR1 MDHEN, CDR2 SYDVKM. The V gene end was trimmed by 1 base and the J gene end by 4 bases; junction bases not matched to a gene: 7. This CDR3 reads CASSLSPGLAKYNEQFF. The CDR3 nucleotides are TGTGCCAGCAGTTTATCCCCGGGACTAGCGAAATACAATGAGCAGTTCTTC.